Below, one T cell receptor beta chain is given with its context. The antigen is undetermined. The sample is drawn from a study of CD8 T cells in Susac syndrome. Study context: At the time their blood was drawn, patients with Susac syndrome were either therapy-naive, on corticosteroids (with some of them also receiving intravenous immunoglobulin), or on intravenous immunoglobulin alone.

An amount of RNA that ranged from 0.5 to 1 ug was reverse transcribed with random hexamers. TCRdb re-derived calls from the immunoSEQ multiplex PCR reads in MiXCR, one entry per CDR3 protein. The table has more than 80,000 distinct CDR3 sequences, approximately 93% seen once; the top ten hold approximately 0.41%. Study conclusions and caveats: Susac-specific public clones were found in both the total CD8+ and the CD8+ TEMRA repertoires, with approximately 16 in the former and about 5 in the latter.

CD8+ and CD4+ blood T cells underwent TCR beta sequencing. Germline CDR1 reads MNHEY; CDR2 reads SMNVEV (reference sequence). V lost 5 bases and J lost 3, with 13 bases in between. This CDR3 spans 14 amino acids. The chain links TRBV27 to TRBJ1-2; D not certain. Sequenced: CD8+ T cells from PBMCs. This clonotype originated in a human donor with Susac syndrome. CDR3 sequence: CASSPQTDHYGYTF. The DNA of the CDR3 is TGTGCCAGCAGTCCCCAGACTGACCACTATGGCTACACCTTC.